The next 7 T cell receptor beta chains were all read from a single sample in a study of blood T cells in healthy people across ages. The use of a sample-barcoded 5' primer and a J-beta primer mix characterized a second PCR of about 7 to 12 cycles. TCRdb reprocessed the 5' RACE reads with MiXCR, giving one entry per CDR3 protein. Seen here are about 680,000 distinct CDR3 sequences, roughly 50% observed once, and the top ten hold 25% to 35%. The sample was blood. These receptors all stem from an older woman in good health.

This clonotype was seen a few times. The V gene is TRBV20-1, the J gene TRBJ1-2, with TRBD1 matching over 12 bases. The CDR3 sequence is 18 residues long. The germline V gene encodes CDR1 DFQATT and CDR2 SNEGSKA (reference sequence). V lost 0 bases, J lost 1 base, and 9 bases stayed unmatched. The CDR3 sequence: CSARDRDRGLLFNYGYTF. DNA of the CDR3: TGCAGTGCTAGAGATCGGGACAGGGGGCTCTTATTTAACTATGGCTACACCTTC.

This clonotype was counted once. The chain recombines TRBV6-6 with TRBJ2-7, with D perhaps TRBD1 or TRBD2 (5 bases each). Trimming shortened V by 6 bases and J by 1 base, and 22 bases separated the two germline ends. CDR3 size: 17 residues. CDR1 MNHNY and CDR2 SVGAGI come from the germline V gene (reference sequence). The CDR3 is CASRGFSPGSRSYEQYF. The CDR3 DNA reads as TGTGCCAGCAGAGGATTTTCCCCAGGGAGCCGTTCCTACGAGCAGTACTTC.

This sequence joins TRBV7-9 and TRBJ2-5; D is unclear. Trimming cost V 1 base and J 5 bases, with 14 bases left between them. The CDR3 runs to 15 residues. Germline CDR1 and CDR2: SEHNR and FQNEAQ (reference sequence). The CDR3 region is CASSLDQPSRETQYF. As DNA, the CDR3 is TGTGCCAGCAGCTTAGATCAGCCATCGAGGGAGACCCAGTACTTC. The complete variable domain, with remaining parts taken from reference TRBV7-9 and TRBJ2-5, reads DTGVSQNPRHKITKRGQNVTFRCDPISEHNRLYWYRQTLGQGPEFLTYFQNEAQLEKSRLLSDRFSAERPKGSFSTLEIQRTEQGDSAMYLCASSLDQPSRETQYFGPGTRLLVL.

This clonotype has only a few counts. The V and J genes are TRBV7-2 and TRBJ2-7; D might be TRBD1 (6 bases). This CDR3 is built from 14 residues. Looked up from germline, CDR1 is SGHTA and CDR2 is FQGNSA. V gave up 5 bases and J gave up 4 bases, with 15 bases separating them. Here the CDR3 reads CASSLNGQRYEQYF. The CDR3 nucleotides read TGTGCCAGCAGCCTAAATGGACAGCGTTACGAGCAGTACTTC.

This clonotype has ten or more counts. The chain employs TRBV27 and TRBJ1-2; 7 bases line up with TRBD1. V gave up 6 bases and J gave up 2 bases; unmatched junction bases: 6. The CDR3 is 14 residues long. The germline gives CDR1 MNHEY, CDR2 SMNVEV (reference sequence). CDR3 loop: CASRLGDRNYGYTF. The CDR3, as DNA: TGTGCCAGCAGATTAGGGGACAGAAACTATGGCTACACCTTC.

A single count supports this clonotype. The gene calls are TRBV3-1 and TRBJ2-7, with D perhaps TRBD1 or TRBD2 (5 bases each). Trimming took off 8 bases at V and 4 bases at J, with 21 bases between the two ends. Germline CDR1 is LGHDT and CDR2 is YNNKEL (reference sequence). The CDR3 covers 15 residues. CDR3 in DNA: TGTGCCAGCTTCCTCTCGGGGCGGAGCGCATACGAGCAGTACTTC. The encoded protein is CASFLSGRSAYEQYF.

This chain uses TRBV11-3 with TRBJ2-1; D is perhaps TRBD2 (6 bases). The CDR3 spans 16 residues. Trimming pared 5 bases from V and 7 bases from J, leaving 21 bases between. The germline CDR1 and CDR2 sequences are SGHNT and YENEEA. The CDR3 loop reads CASSLASSERTNEQFF. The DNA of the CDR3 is TGTGCCAGCAGCCTAGCCTCTAGCGAGAGAACAAATGAGCAGTTCTTC.